Sequencing of this T cell receptor (beta chain) was carried out in a study of blood T cell repertoires in COVID-19 (TCRdb year 2020). Some background on the complete study: Collaborator samples came from the United States, Italy and Spain and covered acute and convalescent phases of COVID-19. A de-identified subject ID, COVID-19 status, age in years and sex were almost always included in the sample metadata. Where HLA class I and class II types were available, the types were taken from metadata supplied by the sample provider, not from assay-based typing. The material from the prospective study consisted of cDNA or gDNA derived from T cells, B-cell-depleted T cells, or PBMCs. Deeply sampled blood TCRbeta repertoires from subjects exposed to, actively infected with, or recovered from COVID-19 were included in the dataset. The samples were drawn from two sources: the first 160 participants of the ongoing ImmuneRACE study, and 1,200 or so subjects contributed by 6 global collaborators. The repertoires were released in a freely available public database meant as a resource for research on the immune response to SARS-CoV-2.

Concerning this clone itself: What antigen it recognizes has not been identified. Nothing much larger sits one base from this clone, and base qualities are not available.

Beyond this particular receptor, the publication reports: How much clinical and demographic metadata was included differed by source and by participant, and the metadata was provided uncurated.

Collaborating institutions collected whole blood in K2EDTA tubes following their own protocols. For TCRbeta analysis, collaborators shipped samples in one of three forms: frozen whole blood, isolated PBMCs, or DNA extracted from either of those sample types. TCRbeta CDR3 regions were amplified from genomic DNA using the immunoSEQ Assay, a bias-controlled multiplex PCR. The study's own analysis went as follows. Nucleated cell counts per sample were estimated from amplification of reference gene primers within the assay. Sequence reads were collapsed and filtered to measure the absolute abundance of every unique TCRbeta CDR3 rearrangement. Productive Simpson clonality was computed per sample as the square root of Simpson's diversity index over productive rearrangements. TCRdb re-hosts the immuneACCESS table, in-frame sequences only. Its copies lack some clones; in the studies checked, an unresolved V gene accounts for under half of them, and the cause for the rest is not known. V, J and clone size are taken as reported in that table, and D and trimming were inferred from the DNA itself. The sample profile shows approximately 280,000 clones; 70% to 90% of them were found once. The ten largest account for about 9.8% of the sample.

Relative to germline, V is 0 bases shorter and J is 0 bases shorter, with 10 bases between their ends. There are 16 amino acids in the CDR3, from cysteine to phenylalanine inclusive. Only CDR3 DNA remains: 48 bases, in frame from the first base. The germline V gene gives CDR1 as KGHSH and CDR2 as LQKENI. The chain is made from TRBV18 and TRBJ2-3, and TRBD1 may be the D gene, going by 6 matching bases. This sequence was found in a man between 18 and 29 years old with active or convalescent COVID-19. The source material was peripheral blood. CDR3 region: CASSPPQGLSTDTQYF. The bases read TGTGCCAGCTCACCACCTCAGGGGTTAAGCACAGATACGCAGTATTTT.